This T cell receptor (beta chain) derives from a study of shared clonotypes between healthy human individuals. Background on the study: Each donor had three CD4 naive, three CD4 memory, two CD8 naive and one CD8 memory plate.

Data came from immunoSEQ multiplex PCR; TCRdb stores just in-frame clones and leaves some out. The data contain more than 1,200,000 clones, approximately 98.5% of them singletons. Findings and caveats of the study: The sharing of 4.5% to 5.5% of naive CD4 clonotypes was seen across a handful of donors.

Points on this clone: Its antigen is not known.

The V gene lost 4 bases and the J gene lost 0 bases, with 11 bases spanning the gap. From germline, CDR1 is SGHRS and CDR2 YFSETQ. There are 15 residues in the CDR3. The receptor's source is a man aged 25 to 40 in good health. The rearrangement links TRBV5-1 to TRBJ2-1; D gene unclear. The sequenced sample consisted of naive CD4+ T cells sorted from blood. Documented subset: CD45RA+ positively selected. The CDR3: CASSKNRASYNEQFF. The CDR3 DNA reads as TGCGCCAGCAGCAAAAATAGGGCCTCCTACAATGAGCAGTTCTTC.